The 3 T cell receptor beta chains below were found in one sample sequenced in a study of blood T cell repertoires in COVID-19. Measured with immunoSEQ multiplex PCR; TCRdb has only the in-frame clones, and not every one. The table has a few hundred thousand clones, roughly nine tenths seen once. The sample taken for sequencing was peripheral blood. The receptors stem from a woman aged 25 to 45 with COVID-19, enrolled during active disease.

CDR3 amino acids: CASSLGQFTSPLHF. The CDR3 DNA reads TGTGCCAGCAGCTTGGGACAGTTTACTTCACCCCTCCACTTT. The chain has TRBV7-6 and TRBJ1-6, with 7 bases that match TRBD1. The trim removed 3 bases at V and 9 bases at J, leaving 5 bases unmatched. The germline V gene has CDR1 SGHVS and CDR2 FNYEAQ. CDR3 length: 14 residues. The entire variable domain, with the rest obtained from reference TRBV7-6 and TRBJ1-6, is as follows: GAGVSQSPRYKVTKRGQDVALRCDPISGHVSLYWYRQALGQGPEFLTYFNYEAQQDKSGLPNDRFSAERPEGSISTLTIQRTEQRDSAMYRCASSLGQFTSPLHFGNGTRLTVT.

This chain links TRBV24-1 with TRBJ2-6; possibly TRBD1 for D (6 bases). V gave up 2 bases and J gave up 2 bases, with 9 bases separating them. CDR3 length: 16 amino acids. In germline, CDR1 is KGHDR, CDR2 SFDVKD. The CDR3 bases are TGTGCCACCAGTGATTCCCACAGGGCTGGGGCCAACGTCCTGACTTTC. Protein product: CATSDSHRAGANVLTF.

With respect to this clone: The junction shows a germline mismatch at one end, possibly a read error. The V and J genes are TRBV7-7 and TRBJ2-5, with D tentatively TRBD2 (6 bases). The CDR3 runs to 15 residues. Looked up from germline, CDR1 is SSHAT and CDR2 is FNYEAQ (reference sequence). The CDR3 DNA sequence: TGTGCTAGCAGCTTAGCTTTGGGGGGCCAAGAGACCCAGTACTTC. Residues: CASSLALGGQETQYF.